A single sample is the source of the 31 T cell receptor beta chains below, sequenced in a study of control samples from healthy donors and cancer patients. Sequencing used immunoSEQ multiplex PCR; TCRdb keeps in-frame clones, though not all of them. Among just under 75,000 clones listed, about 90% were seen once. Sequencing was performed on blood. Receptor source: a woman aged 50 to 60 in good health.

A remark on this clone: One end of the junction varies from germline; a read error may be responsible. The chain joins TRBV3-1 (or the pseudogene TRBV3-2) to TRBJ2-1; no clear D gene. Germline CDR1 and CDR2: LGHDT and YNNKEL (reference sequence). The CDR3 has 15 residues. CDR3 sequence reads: CASSLLFASSNEQFF. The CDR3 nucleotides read TGTGCCAGCAGCCTCCTCTTCGCTTCCTCCAATGAGCAGTTCTTC.

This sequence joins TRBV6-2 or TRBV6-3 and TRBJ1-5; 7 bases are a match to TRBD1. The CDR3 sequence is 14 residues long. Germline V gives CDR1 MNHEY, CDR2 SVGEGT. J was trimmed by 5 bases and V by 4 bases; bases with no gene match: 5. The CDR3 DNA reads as TGTGCCAGCAGTTCCGGGACAGCGTATCAGCCCCAGCATTTT. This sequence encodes CASSSGTAYQPQHF.

For the CDR3, the DNA is TGTGCCAGCAGCTCCGACAGGGACGAGCAGTACTTC. Amino acid sequence: CASSSDRDEQYF. J is TRBJ2-7 and V is TRBV11-2; 7 positions agree with TRBD1. CDR1 is SGHAT, CDR2 FQNNGV, per germline. This CDR3 comprises 12 residues. Trimming cost V 4 bases and J 5 bases; bases outside gene matches: 2.

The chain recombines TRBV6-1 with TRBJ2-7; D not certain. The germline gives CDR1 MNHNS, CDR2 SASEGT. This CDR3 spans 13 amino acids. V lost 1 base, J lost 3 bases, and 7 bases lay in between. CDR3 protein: CASSEVGDYEQYF. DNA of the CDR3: TGTGCCAGCAGTGAAGTTGGGGACTACGAGCAGTACTTC.

The CDR3 DNA is TGCAGCGTTACGGAGGCCGGCTACACCTTC. This encodes CSVTEAGYTF. The chain carries TRBV29-1 and TRBJ1-2; D is unclear. Per germline, CDR1 SQVTM and CDR2 ANQGSEA. Trimming left V 5 bases short and J 8 bases short, with 9 bases between. This CDR3 spans 10 amino acids.

This chain's CDR3 is CATSRSTGNREQYF. The CDR3 nucleotides read TGTGCCACCAGCAGATCTACGGGGAACCGCGAGCAGTACTTC. The genes are TRBV15 and TRBJ2-7; tentatively, D is TRBD2 (5 bases). The V end lost 2 bases, the J end lost 6 bases, and 14 bases lay between the germline ends. The germline V gene encodes CDR1 LNHNV and CDR2 YYDKDF (reference sequence). The CDR3 loop spans 14 amino acids.

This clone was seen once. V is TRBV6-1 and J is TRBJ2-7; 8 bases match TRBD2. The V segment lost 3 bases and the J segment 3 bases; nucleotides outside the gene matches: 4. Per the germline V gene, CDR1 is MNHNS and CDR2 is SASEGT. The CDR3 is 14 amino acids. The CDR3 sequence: CASSDGLADYEQYF. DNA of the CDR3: TGTGCCAGCAGTGACGGACTAGCAGACTACGAGCAGTACTTC.

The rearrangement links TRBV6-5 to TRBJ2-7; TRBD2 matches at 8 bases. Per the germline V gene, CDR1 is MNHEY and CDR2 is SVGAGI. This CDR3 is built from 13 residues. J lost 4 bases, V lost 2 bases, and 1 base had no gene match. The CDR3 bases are TGTGCCAGCAGTTACCGGGAGGGGTACGAGCAGTACTTC. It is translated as CASSYREGYEQYF.

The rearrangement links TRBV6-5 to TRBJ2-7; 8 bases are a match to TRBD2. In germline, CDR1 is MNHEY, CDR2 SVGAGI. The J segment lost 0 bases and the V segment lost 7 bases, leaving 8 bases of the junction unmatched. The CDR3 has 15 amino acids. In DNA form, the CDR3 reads TGTGCCAGCAAGATGACTAGCGTTGACTCCTACGAGCAGTACTTC. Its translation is CASKMTSVDSYEQYF.

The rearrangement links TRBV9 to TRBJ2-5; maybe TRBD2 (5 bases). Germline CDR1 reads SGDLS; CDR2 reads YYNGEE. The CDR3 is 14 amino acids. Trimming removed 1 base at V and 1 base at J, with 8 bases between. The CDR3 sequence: CASSVTGIQETQYF. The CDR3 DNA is TGTGCCAGCAGCGTAACCGGGATCCAAGAGACCCAGTACTTC.

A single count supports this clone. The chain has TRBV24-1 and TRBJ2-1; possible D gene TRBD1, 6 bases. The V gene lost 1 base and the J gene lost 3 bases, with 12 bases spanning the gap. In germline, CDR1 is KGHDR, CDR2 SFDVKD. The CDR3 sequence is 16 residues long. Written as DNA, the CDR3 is TGTGCCACCAGTGATTTTAAGGGGGTGATCTACAATGAGCAGTTCTTC. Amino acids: CATSDFKGVIYNEQFF.

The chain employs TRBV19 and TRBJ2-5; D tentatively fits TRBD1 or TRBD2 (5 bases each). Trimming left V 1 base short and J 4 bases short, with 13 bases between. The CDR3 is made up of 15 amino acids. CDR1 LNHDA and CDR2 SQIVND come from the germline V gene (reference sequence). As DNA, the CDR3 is TGTGCCAGTAGTATAGCCGGGGCTAGCAGAGAGACCCAGTACTTC. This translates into CASSIAGASRETQYF. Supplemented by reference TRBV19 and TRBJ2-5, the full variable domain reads DGGITQSPKYLFRKEGQNVTLSCEQNLNHDAMYWYRQDPGQGLRLIYYSQIVNDFQKGDIAEGYSVSREKKESFPLTVTSAQKNPTAFYLCASSIAGASRETQYFGPGTRLLVL.

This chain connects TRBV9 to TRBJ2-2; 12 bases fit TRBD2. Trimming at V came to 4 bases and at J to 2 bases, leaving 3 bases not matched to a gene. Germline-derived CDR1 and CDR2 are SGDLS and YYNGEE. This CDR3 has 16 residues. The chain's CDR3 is CASSRTSGVNTGELFF. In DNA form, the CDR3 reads TGTGCCAGCAGCCGGACTAGCGGGGTAAACACCGGGGAGCTGTTTTTT.

The CDR3 spells CASSYLQGPRTKHF. CDR3 nucleotide sequence: TGTGCCAGCAGCTACCTCCAGGGACCACGGACTAAACATTTT. The rearrangement joins TRBV21-1 to TRBJ1-5. TRBV21-1 is flagged as a pseudogene. The CDR3 consists of 14 residues.

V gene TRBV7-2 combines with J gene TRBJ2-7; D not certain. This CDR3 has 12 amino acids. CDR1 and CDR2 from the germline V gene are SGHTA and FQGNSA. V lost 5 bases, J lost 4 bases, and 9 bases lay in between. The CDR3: CASSLTIYEQYF. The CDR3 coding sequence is TGTGCCAGCAGCCTCACGATTTACGAGCAGTACTTC.

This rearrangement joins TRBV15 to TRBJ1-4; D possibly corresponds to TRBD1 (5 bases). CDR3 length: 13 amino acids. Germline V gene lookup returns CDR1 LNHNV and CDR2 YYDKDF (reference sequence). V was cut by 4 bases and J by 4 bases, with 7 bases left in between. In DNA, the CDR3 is TGTGCCACCAGCAAGGACATTAATGAAAAACTGTTTTTT. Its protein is CATSKDINEKLFF.

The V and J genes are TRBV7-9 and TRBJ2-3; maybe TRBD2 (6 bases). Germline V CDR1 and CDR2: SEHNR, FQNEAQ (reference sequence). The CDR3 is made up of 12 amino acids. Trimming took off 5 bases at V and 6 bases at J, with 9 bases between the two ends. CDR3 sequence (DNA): TGTGCCAGCAGCCCCCGGGGGGATACGCAGTATTTT. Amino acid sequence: CASSPRGDTQYF.

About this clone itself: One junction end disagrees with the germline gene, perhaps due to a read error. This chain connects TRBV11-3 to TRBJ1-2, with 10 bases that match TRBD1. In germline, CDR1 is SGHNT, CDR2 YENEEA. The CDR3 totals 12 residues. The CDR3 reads CASSSDRGPLHF. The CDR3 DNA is TGTGCCAGCAGCTCAGACAGGGGGCCCTTGCACTTC.

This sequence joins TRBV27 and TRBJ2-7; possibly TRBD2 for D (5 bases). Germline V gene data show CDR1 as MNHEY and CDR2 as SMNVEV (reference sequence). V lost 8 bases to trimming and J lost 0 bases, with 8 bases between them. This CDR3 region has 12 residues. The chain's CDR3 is CASSRDSYEQYF. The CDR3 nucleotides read TGTGCCAGCTCCCGGGACTCCTACGAGCAGTACTTC.

The CDR3 nucleotides are TGTGCCATCAGTGGGACAGGGAGGGAGACCCAGTACTTC. Translation gives CAISGTGRETQYF. The chain combines TRBV10-3 with TRBJ2-5, with 8 positions matching TRBD1. The ends lost 4 bases at V and 5 bases at J; junction bases unmatched: 3. In germline, CDR1 is ENHRY, CDR2 SYGVKD. The CDR3 is 13 residues long.

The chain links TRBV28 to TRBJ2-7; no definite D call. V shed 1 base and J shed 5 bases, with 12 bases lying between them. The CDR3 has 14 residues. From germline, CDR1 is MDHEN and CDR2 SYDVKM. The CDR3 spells CASSLSQDPHEQYF. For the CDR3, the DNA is TGTGCCAGCAGTTTATCGCAGGATCCGCACGAGCAGTACTTC.

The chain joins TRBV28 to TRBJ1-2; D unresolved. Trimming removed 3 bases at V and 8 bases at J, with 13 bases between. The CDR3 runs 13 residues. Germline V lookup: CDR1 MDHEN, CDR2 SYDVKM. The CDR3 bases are TGTGCCAGCAGTTTTGGATTAACGGGAGGCTACACCTTC. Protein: CASSFGLTGGYTF.

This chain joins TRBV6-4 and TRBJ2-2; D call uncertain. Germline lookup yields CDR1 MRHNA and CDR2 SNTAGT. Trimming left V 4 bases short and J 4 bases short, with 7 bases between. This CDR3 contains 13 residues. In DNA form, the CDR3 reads TGTGCCAGCAGTGGAAAGGTCACCGGGGAGCTGTTTTTT. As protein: CASSGKVTGELFF.

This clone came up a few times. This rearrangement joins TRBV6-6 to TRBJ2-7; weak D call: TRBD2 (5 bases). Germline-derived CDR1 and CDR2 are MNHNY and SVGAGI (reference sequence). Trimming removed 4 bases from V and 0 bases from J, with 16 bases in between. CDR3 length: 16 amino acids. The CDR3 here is CASSSRTRGSSYEQYF. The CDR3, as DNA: TGTGCCAGCAGTTCAAGGACCCGTGGGAGCTCCTACGAGCAGTACTTC.

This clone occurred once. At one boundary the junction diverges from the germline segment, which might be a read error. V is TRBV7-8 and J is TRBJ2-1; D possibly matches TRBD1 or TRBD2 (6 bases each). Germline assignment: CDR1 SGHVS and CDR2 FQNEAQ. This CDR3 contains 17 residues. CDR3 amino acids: CASSLTHLGRRDNGQFF. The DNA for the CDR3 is TGTGCCAGCAGCCTTACCCATTTAGGGCGGCGGGACAATGGGCAGTTCTTC.

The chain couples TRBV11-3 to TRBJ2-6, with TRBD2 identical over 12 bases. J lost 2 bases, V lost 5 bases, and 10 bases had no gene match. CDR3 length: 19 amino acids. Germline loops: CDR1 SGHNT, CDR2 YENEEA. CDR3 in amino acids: CASSPGASGRATGANVLTF. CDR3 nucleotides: TGTGCCAGCAGCCCAGGGGCTAGCGGGAGGGCCACTGGGGCCAACGTCCTGACTTTC.

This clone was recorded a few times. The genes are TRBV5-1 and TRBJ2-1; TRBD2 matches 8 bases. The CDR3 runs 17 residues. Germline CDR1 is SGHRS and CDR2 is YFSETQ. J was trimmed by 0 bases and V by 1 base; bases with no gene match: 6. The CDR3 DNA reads TGCGCCAGCAGCTTGTTCGGGAGCGGGAGCTCCTACAATGAGCAGTTCTTC. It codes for CASSLFGSGSSYNEQFF.

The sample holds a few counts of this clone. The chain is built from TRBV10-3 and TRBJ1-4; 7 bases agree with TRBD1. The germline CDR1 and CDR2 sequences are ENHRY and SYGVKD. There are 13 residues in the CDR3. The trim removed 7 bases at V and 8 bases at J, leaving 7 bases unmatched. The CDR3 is CAIKGQGGEKLFF. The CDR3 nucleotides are TGTGCCATCAAAGGTCAGGGGGGAGAAAAACTGTTTTTT.

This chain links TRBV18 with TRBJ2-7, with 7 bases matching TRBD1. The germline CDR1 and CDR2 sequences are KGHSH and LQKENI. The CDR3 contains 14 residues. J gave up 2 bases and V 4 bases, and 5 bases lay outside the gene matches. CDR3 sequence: CASSLPGQTYEQYF. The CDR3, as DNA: TGTGCCAGCTCACTGCCGGGACAGACCTACGAGCAGTACTTC.

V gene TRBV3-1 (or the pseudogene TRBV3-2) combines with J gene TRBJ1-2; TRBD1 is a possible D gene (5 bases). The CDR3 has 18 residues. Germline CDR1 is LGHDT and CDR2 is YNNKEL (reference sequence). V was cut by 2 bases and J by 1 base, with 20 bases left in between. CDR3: CASSQHRQGLRYNYGYTF. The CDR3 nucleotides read TGTGCCAGCAGCCAACACCGGCAGGGCCTACGCTATAACTATGGCTACACCTTC.

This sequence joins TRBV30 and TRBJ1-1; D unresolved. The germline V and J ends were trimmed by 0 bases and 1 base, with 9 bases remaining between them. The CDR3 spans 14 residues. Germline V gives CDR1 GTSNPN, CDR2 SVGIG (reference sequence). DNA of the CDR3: TGTGCCTGGAGTGTACTTTCGGAGAACACTGAAGCTTTCTTT. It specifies CAWSVLSENTEAFF.